Listed below are T cell receptor beta chains from one sample, sequenced in a study of Graves' ophthalmopathy and Graves' hyperthyroidism. Each CDR3 protein is one row after TCRdb ran MiXCR on the multiplex PCR reads. Of hundreds of thousands of distinct CDR3 sequences listed, under 25% are singletons. The sequencing sample was made of peripheral blood. The receptors derive from a woman between 45 and 60 years old with Graves' ophthalmopathy. Each CDR3 is given with its conserved first and last residue. Fields, in order: clone size, V gene, J gene, D gene, CDR3 protein, CDR3 DNA. A D gene is named only where the DNA matches it firmly. Some rows have no size entry. The others give once, few or many, or a class for an expanded clone.

size: -; V: TRBV2; J: TRBJ1-2; D: TRBD1; CDR3: CASRPLDRGLFYGYTF; DNA: TGTGCCAGCAGACCACTCGACAGGGGGCTTTTCTATGGCTACACCTTC
size: many; V: TRBV5-1; J: TRBJ2-7; D: -; CDR3: CASSFVGDEQYF; DNA: TGCGCCAGCAGCTTCGTCGGGGACGAGCAGTACTTC
size: few; V: TRBV11-2; J: TRBJ2-2; D: TRBD1; CDR3: CASSPRQGMRTGELFF; DNA: TGTGCCAGCAGCCCAAGACAGGGGATGAGGACCGGGGAGCTGTTTTTT
size: many; V: TRBV6-1; J: TRBJ1-3; D: -; CDR3: CASRPTGHSGDTIYF; DNA: TGTGCCAGCAGACCCACAGGACACTCTGGAGACACCATATATTTT
size: -; V: TRBV6-2/TRBV6-3; J: TRBJ2-2; D: -; CDR3: CASRESGELFF; DNA: TGTGCCAGCAGGGAGTCCGGGGAGCTGTTTTTT
size: -; V: TRBV6-2/TRBV6-3; J: TRBJ1-1; D: -; CDR3: CASRDQAENTEAFF; DNA: TGTGCCAGCAGGGACCAAGCAGAGAACACTGAAGCTTTCTTT
size: many; V: TRBV2; J: TRBJ2-2; D: -; CDR3: CASSETNAGELFF; DNA: TGTGCCAGCAGTGAGACGAACGCCGGGGAGCTGTTTTTT
size: -; V: TRBV28; J: TRBJ2-7; D: TRBD2; CDR3: CATKKRESYEQYF; DNA: TGTGCCACAAAGAAGCGGGAAAGCTACGAGCAGTACTTC
size: many; V: TRBV6-5; J: TRBJ1-2; D: TRBD1; CDR3: CASSRTGFYGYTF; DNA: TGTGCCAGCAGTAGGACAGGGTTCTATGGCTACACCTTC
size: -; V: TRBV9; J: TRBJ2-2; D: TRBD2; CDR3: CASSVAERGGRSGELFF; DNA: TGTGCCAGCAGCGTAGCAGAGCGGGGCGGGCGATCCGGGGAGCTGTTTTTT
size: -; V: TRBV27; J: TRBJ2-7; D: TRBD1; CDR3: CASNDRGSYEQYF; DNA: TGTGCCAGCAATGACAGGGGAAGCTACGAGCAGTACTTC
size: many; V: TRBV29-1; J: TRBJ1-1; D: -; CDR3: CSVEGSQRNTEAFF; DNA: TGCAGCGTTGAAGGCAGTCAGAGGAACACTGAAGCTTTCTTT
size: many; V: TRBV13; J: TRBJ2-2; D: -; CDR3: CASSLAHTGELFF; DNA: TGTGCCAGCAGCTTAGCCCACACCGGGGAGCTGTTTTTT
size: -; V: TRBV6-1; J: TRBJ1-2; D: TRBD1; CDR3: CASSETGGALYGYTF; DNA: TGTGCCAGCAGTGAGACAGGGGGCGCGCTCTATGGCTACACCTTC
size: -; V: TRBV20-1; J: TRBJ2-7; D: TRBD2; CDR3: CSAREGLAGEAYYEQYF; DNA: TGCAGTGCTAGAGAGGGACTAGCGGGAGAAGCTTACTACGAGCAGTACTTC
size: many; V: TRBV28; J: TRBJ1-2; D: -; CDR3: CASSYGDLDYGYTF; DNA: TGTGCCAGCAGCTATGGGGACCTGGACTATGGCTACACCTTC
size: many; V: TRBV19; J: TRBJ2-7; D: TRBD1; CDR3: CASSRQGQAGEQYF; DNA: TGTGCCAGTAGTAGACAGGGACAGGCAGGCGAGCAGTACTTC
size: many; V: TRBV2; J: TRBJ1-2; D: TRBD1; CDR3: CASSDSGTGYGYTF; DNA: TGTGCCAGCAGTGATTCGGGGACAGGTTATGGCTACACCTTC
size: -; V: TRBV6-2/TRBV6-3; J: TRBJ1-6; D: -; CDR3: CASSYLITLARGVGNSPLHF; DNA: TGTGCCAGCAGTTACTTGATCACATTGGCCCGGGGTGTTGGGAATTCACCCCTCCACTTT
size: -; V: TRBV27; J: TRBJ2-3; D: -; CDR3: CAGSLTSTDTQYF; DNA: TGTGCCGGCAGTTTGACTAGCACAGATACGCAGTATTTT
size: many; V: TRBV28; J: TRBJ2-5; D: -; CDR3: CAANEQETQYF; DNA: TGTGCCGCGAATGAGCAAGAGACCCAGTACTTC
size: many; V: TRBV18; J: TRBJ1-2; D: -; CDR3: CASSPGGEGGYTF; DNA: TGTGCCAGCTCACCAGGAGGGGAAGGGGGCTACACCTTC
size: -; V: TRBV28; J: TRBJ1-5; D: TRBD1; CDR3: CASSPTSQGVFGQPQHF; DNA: TGTGCCAGCAGTCCCACATCCCAGGGGGTATTCGGTCAGCCCCAGCATTTT
size: many; V: TRBV12-3/TRBV12-4; J: TRBJ2-7; D: -; CDR3: CASSYSGLSYEQYF; DNA: TGTGCCAGCAGCTACTCGGGACTTAGCTACGAGCAGTACTTC
size: many; V: TRBV20-1; J: TRBJ1-2; D: -; CDR3: CSARDPAIPLNYGYTF; DNA: TGCAGTGCTAGAGATCCGGCGATCCCTCTTAACTATGGCTACACCTTC
size: many; V: TRBV6-1; J: TRBJ1-2; D: -; CDR3: CASSAAENYGYTF; DNA: TGTGCCAGCAGTGCCGCAGAGAACTATGGCTACACCTTC
size: many; V: TRBV30; J: TRBJ2-7; D: -; CDR3: CAWGDLTYEQYF; DNA: TGTGCCTGGGGAGACTTAACCTACGAGCAGTACTTC
size: -; V: TRBV12-5; J: TRBJ2-7; D: -; CDR3: CASGLVMGPGSYEQYF; DNA: TGTGCTAGTGGTTTGGTAATGGGGCCAGGGTCGTACGAGCAGTACTTC
size: many; V: TRBV19; J: TRBJ1-5; D: -; CDR3: CASSRHYPDDNQPQHF; DNA: TGTGCCAGTAGTCGACACTACCCGGATGACAATCAGCCCCAGCATTTT
size: many; V: TRBV20-1; J: TRBJ2-7; D: -; CDR3: CSAPTASGYEQYF; DNA: TGCAGTGCTCCGACCGCCTCGGGTTACGAGCAGTACTTC
size: -; V: TRBV20-1; J: TRBJ2-7; D: -; CDR3: CSARDVYHDTGYEQYF; DNA: TGCAGTGCTAGAGACGTCTACCATGATACAGGCTACGAGCAGTACTTC
size: many; V: TRBV12-5; J: TRBJ2-5; D: TRBD1; CDR3: CASGLGDREETQYF; DNA: TGTGCTAGTGGTTTGGGGGACAGGGAGGAGACCCAGTACTTC
size: many; V: TRBV27; J: TRBJ2-6; D: -; CDR3: CASSSPGSGANVLTF; DNA: TGTGCCAGCAGTTCCCCCGGCTCTGGGGCCAACGTCCTGACTTTC
size: many; V: TRBV30; J: TRBJ2-5; D: -; CDR3: CAWSPKGGTQYF; DNA: TGTGCCTGGAGTCCGAAGGGGGGGACCCAGTACTTC
size: -; V: TRBV11-2; J: TRBJ1-6; D: -; CDR3: CASSPQGSVLSSYNSPLHF; DNA: TGTGCCAGCAGCCCCCAGGGCAGTGTATTGAGCTCCTATAATTCACCCCTCCACTTT
size: many; V: TRBV6-5; J: TRBJ2-5; D: TRBD2; CDR3: CASIRTRGETQYF; DNA: TGTGCCAGCATCCGGACTAGAGGAGAGACCCAGTACTTC
size: many; V: TRBV5-1; J: TRBJ2-7; D: TRBD1; CDR3: CASRIAGTGTYEQYF; DNA: TGCGCCAGCAGGATTGCCGGGACAGGGACCTACGAGCAGTACTTC
size: many; V: TRBV6-1; J: TRBJ2-7; D: -; CDR3: CATMWTADLGYEQYF; DNA: TGTGCCACAATGTGGACGGCTGACCTTGGGTACGAGCAGTACTTC
size: many; V: TRBV6-1; J: TRBJ2-5; D: -; CDR3: CASSGARVGTQYF; DNA: TGTGCCAGCAGTGGAGCCAGGGTTGGGACCCAGTACTTC
size: -; V: TRBV10-3; J: TRBJ2-2; D: -; CDR3: CAIKSGSGLNTGELFF; DNA: TGTGCCATCAAATCAGGTAGCGGATTGAACACCGGGGAGCTGTTTTTT
size: many; V: TRBV14; J: TRBJ2-2; D: -; CDR3: CASSQVTSFNTGELFF; DNA: TGTGCCAGCAGCCAAGTCACTAGCTTTAACACCGGGGAGCTGTTTTTT
size: many; V: TRBV6-5; J: TRBJ1-1; D: -; CDR3: CASSPGLSRAFF; DNA: TGTGCCAGCAGCCCGGGATTATCTCGAGCTTTCTTT
size: many; V: TRBV6-1; J: TRBJ2-2; D: -; CDR3: CASSEGSQGYQVGELFF; DNA: TGTGCCAGCAGTGAAGGGTCCCAGGGTTATCAAGTCGGGGAGCTGTTTTTT
size: many; V: TRBV12-3/TRBV12-4; J: TRBJ2-7; D: -; CDR3: CAISDRSYEQYF; DNA: TGTGCCATCTCGGACCGATCCTACGAGCAGTACTTC
size: many; V: TRBV12-3/TRBV12-4; J: TRBJ1-2; D: -; CDR3: CASSLPRGLYGYTF; DNA: TGTGCCAGCAGTCTCCCCAGGGGCCTCTATGGCTACACCTTC
size: few; V: TRBV29-1; J: TRBJ2-7; D: TRBD1; CDR3: CSVGQGAEQYF; DNA: TGCAGCGTGGGACAGGGGGCCGAGCAGTACTTC
size: few; V: TRBV7-2; J: TRBJ1-2; D: TRBD1; CDR3: CASSAGTGYYGYTF; DNA: TGTGCCAGCAGCGCCGGGACAGGGTACTATGGCTACACCTTC
size: many; V: TRBV5-1; J: TRBJ1-1; D: -; CDR3: CASSLGPNLPNTEAFF; DNA: TGCGCCAGCAGCTTGGGCCCCAACCTCCCGAACACTGAAGCTTTCTTT
size: -; V: TRBV4-2; J: TRBJ2-5; D: -; CDR3: CASSQDQWSQGQETQYF; DNA: TGTGCCAGCAGCCAAGATCAGTGGAGTCAGGGTCAAGAGACCCAGTACTTC
size: once; V: TRBV10-3; J: TRBJ2-7; D: TRBD2; CDR3: CAISESSARLAGYEQYF; DNA: TGTGCCATCAGTGAGTCGAGTGCGCGACTAGCGGGCTACGAACAGTACTTC
size: -; V: TRBV20-1; J: TRBJ1-2; D: -; CDR3: CSASSPGLNYGYTF; DNA: TGCAGTGCTAGTTCCCCGGGACTTAACTATGGCTACACCTTC
size: -; V: TRBV6-2/TRBV6-3; J: TRBJ1-1; D: -; CDR3: CASELQRRTEAFF; DNA: TGTGCCAGCGAGTTACAGAGGCGCACTGAAGCTTTCTTT
size: many; V: TRBV15; J: TRBJ2-2; D: TRBD1; CDR3: CATSRRFSRDRHTGELFF; DNA: TGTGCCACCAGCAGACGCTTTTCCCGGGACAGACACACCGGGGAGCTGTTTTTT
size: many; V: TRBV4-2; J: TRBJ1-2; D: -; CDR3: CASSQTGPVGYGYTF; DNA: TGTGCCAGCAGCCAAACAGGGCCGGTGGGCTATGGCTACACCTTC
size: many; V: TRBV11-1; J: TRBJ1-5; D: TRBD1; CDR3: CASSLARQGGVSNQPQHF; DNA: TGTGCCAGCAGCTTAGCCCGGCAGGGGGGTGTGAGCAATCAGCCCCAGCATTTT